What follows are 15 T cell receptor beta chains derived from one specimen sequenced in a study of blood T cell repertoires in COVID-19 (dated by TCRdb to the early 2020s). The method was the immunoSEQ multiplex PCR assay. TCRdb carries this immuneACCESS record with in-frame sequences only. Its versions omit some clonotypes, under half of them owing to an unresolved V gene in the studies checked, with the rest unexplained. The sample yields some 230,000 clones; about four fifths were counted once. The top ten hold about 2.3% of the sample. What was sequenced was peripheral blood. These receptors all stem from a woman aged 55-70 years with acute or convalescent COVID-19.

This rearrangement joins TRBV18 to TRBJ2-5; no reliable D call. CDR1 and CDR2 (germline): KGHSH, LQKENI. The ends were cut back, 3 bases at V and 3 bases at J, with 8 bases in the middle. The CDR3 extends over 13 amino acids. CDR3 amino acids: CASSPDTKETQYF. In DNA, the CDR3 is TGTGCCAGCTCACCTGATACAAAAGAGACCCAGTACTTC.

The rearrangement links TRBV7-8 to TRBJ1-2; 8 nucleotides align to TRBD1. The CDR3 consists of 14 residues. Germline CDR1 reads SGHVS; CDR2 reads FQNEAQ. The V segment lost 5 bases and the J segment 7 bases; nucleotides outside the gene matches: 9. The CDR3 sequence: CASSVGRQGPGYTF. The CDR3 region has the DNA TGTGCCAGCAGCGTAGGGAGACAGGGGCCTGGCTACACCTTC.

This chain's CDR3 is CASSLSGGASYEQYF. CDR3 coding DNA: TGCGCCAGCAGCTTGAGCGGGGGGGCCTCCTACGAGCAGTACTTC. The chain links TRBV5-1 to TRBJ2-7; 10 nucleotides align to TRBD2. The CDR3 spans 15 residues. Germline V gives CDR1 SGHRS, CDR2 YFSETQ. With V trimmed by 1 base and J by 0 bases, 1 base remained unmatched.

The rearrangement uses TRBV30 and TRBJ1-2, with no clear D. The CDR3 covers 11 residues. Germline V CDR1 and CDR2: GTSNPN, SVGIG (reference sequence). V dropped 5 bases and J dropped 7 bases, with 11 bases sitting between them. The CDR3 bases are TGTGCCTGGGGTGCAGGAAGTGGCTACACCTTC. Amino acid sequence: CAWGAGSGYTF.

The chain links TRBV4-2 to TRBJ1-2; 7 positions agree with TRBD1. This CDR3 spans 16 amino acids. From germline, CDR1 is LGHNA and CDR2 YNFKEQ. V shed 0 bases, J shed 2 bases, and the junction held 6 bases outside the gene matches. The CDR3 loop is CASSQEAQGSNYGYTF. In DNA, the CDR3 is TGTGCCAGCAGCCAAGAAGCACAGGGGTCGAACTATGGCTACACCTTC.

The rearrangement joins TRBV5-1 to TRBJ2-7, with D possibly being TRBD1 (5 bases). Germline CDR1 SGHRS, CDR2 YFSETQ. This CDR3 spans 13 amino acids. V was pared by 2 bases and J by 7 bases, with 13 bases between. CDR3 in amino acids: CASSFQGLAEQYF. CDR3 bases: TGCGCCAGCAGCTTTCAGGGCCTTGCGGAGCAGTACTTC.

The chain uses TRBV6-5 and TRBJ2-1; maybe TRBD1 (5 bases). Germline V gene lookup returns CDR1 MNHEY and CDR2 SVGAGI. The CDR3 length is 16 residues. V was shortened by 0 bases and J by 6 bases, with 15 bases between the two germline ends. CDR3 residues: CASSYSIADSFNEQFF. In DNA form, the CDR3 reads TGTGCCAGCAGTTACTCTATCGCTGACAGCTTCAATGAGCAGTTCTTC.

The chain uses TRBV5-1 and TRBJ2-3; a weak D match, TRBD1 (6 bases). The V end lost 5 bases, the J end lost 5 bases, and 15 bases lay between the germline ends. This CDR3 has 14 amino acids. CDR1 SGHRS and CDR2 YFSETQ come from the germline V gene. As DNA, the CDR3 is TGCGCCAGCAGGTTTGGGCGAGGGGGAGATACGCAGTATTTT. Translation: CASRFGRGGDTQYF.

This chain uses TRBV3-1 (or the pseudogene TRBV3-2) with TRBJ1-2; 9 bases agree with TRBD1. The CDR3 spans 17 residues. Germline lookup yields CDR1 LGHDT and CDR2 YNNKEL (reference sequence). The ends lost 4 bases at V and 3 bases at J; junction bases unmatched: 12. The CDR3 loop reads CASSPHSPGTGYYGYTF. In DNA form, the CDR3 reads TGTGCCAGCAGCCCACATTCTCCCGGGACAGGGTACTATGGCTACACCTTC.

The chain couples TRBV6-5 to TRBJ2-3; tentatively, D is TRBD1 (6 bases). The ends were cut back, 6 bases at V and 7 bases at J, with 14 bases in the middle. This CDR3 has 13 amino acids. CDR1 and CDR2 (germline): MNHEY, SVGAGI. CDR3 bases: TGTGCCAGCAGGATAGGGACATCCCATACGCAGTATTTT. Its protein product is CASRIGTSHTQYF.

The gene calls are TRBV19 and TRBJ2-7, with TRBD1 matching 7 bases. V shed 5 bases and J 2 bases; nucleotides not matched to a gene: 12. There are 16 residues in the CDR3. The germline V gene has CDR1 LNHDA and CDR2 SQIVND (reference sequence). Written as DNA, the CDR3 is TGTGCCAGTAGTCTCCGACAGGGAAGAGGTACCTACGAGCAGTACTTC. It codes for CASSLRQGRGTYEQYF.

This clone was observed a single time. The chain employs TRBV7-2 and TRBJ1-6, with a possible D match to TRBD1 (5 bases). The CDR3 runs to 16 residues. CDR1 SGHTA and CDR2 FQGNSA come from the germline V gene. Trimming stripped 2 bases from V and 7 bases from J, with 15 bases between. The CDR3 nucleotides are TGTGCCAGCAGCTTAAGGTCAGAGGGACTCAATTCACCCCTCCACTTT. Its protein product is CASSLRSEGLNSPLHF.

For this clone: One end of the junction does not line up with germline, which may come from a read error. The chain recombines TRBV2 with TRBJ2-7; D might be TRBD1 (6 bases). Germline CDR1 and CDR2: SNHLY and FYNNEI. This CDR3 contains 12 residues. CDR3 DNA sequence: TGTGCCAGCAGTGCCGGACCCGTCACCGACAGGTTC. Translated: CASSAGPVTDRF.

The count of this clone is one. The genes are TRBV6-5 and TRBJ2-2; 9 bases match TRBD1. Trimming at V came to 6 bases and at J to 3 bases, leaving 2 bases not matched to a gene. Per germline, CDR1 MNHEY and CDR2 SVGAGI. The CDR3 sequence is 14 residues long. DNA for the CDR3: TGTGCCAGCAGACGACAGGGGGACACCGGGGAGCTGTTTTTT. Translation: CASRRQGDTGELFF.

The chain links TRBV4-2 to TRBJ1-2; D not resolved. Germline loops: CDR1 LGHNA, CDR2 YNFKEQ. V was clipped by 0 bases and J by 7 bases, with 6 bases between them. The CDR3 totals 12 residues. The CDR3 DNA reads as TGTGCCAGCAGCCAAGAGGGAGGTGGCTACACCTTC. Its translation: CASSQEGGGYTF.